Below, one T cell receptor beta chain is given with its context. The assay was immunoSEQ multiplex PCR, and TCRdb's table has in-frame clones only and misses some. The table lists about 74,000 clones, around 84% of them singletons. The data originate from a study of cytotoxic CD8 clonotypes in ibrutinib-treated CLL. About the research overall: Response was recorded as partial in approximately 24 patients and complete in 2; at median around 68 months, about 14 remained remitted and approximately twelve had progressed.

In germline, CDR1 is MDHEN, CDR2 SYDVKM. V was cut by 6 bases and J by 6 bases, with 8 bases left in between. The CDR3 sequence is 11 residues long. Genomic DNA in a quantity of roughly 2.2 micrograms was derived from cryopreserved PBMCs for TCR beta libraries. This receptor was taken from a human donor with chronic lymphocytic leukemia. The sample was PBMCs, taken at disease progression, from a patient treated with ibrutinib. The rearrangement joins TRBV28 to TRBJ1-2; tentatively, D is TRBD1 (5 bases). The CDR3 region has the DNA TGTGCCAGCAGGATCAGGGATGGCTACACCTTC. Amino acid sequence: CASRIRDGYTF.